This T cell receptor (beta chain) comes out of a study of blood T cell repertoires in COVID-19. Study background: Sites across the United States, Italy and Spain contributed samples from acute and convalescent COVID-19.

The CDR3 totals 17 residues. V was clipped by 4 bases and J by 6 bases; unmatched bases: 14. Germline assignment: CDR1 SGDLS and CDR2 YYNGEE. Libraries were prepared by immunoSEQ multiplex PCR; TCRdb keeps only in-frame clonotypes and omits some of them. Of under 60,000 clones in the sample, about 84% were seen once. The clonotype was recovered from a man between 60 and 70 years old with acute or convalescent COVID-19. The rearrangement joins TRBV9 to TRBJ2-3; the match to TRBD2 covers 10 bases. The specimen was peripheral blood. CDR3 sequence: CASSPSALAGFGDTQYF. The CDR3, as DNA: TGTGCCAGCAGCCCTAGTGCACTAGCGGGGTTTGGTGATACGCAGTATTTT.